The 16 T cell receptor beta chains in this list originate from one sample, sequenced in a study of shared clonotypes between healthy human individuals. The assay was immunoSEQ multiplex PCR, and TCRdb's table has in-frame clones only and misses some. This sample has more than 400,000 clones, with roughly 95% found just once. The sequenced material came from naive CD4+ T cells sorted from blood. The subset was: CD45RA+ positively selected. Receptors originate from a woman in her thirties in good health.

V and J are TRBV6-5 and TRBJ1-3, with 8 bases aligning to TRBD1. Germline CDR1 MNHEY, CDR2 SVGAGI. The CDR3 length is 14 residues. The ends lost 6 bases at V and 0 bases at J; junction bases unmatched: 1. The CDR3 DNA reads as TGTGCCAGCAGGGACAGGGTCTCTGGAAACACCATATATTTT. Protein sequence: CASRDRVSGNTIYF.

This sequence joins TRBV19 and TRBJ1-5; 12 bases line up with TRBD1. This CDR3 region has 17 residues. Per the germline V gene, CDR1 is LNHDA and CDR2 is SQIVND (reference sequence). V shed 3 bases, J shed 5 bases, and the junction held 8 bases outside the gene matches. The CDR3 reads CASSILFGTGGDQPQHF. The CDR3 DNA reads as TGTGCCAGTAGTATTTTGTTTGGGACAGGGGGCGATCAGCCCCAGCATTTT.

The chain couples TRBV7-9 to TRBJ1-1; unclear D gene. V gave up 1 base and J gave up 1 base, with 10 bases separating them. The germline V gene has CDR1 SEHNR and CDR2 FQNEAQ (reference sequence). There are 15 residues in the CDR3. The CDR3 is CASSLGNRKNTEAFF. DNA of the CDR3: TGTGCCAGCAGCTTAGGGAATAGGAAGAACACTGAAGCTTTCTTT.

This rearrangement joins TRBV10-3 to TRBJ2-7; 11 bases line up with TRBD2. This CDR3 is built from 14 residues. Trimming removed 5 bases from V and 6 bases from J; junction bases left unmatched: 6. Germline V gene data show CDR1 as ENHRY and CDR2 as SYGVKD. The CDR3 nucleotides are TGTGCCATCAGTCAATCTAGCGGGAGGATCGAGCAGTACTTC. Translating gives CAISQSSGRIEQYF.

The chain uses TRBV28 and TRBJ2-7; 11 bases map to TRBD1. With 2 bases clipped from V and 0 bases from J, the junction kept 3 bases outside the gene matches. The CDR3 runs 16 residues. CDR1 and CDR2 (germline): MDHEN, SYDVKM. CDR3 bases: TGTGCCAGCAGTTTAGGGGACAGGGGGTCCTCCTACGAGCAGTACTTC. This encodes CASSLGDRGSSYEQYF.

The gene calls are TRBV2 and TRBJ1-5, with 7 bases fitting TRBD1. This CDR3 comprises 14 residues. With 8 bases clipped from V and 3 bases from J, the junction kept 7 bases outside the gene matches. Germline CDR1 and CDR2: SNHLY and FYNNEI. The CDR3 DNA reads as TGTGCCAGCGGTCAGGGGGTTAACAATCAGCCCCAGCATTTT. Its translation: CASGQGVNNQPQHF.

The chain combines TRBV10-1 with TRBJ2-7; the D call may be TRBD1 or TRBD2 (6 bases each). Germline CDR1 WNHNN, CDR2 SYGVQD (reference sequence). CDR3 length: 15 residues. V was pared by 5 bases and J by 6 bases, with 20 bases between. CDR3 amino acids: CASSPGQGGRGEQYF. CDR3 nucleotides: TGCGCCAGCAGTCCTGGACAAGGGGGGCGCGGCGAGCAGTACTTC.

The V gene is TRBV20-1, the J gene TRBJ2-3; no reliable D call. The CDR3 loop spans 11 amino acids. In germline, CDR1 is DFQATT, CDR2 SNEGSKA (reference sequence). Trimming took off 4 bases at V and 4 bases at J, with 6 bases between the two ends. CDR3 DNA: TGCAGTGCTATGGTGCCAGATACGCAGTATTTT. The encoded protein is CSAMVPDTQYF.

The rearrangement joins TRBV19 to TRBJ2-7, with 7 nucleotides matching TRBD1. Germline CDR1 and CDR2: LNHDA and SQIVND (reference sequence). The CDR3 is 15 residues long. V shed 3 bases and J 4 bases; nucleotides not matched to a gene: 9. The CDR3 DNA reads TGTGCCAGTAGTATTGGGACAGCGAGAGTTTACGAGCAGTACTTC. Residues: CASSIGTARVYEQYF.

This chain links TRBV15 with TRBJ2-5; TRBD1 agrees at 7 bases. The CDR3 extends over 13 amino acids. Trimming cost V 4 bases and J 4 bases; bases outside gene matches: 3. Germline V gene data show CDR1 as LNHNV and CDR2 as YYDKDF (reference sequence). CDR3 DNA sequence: TGTGCCACCAGCAAACACAGGGGAGAGACCCAGTACTTC. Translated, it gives CATSKHRGETQYF.

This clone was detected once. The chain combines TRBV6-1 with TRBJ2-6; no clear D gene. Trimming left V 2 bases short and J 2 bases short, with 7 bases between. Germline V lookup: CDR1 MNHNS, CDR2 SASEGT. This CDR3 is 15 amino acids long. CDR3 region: CASSEIHAGANVLTF. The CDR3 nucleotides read TGTGCCAGCAGTGAAATCCACGCTGGGGCCAACGTCCTGACTTTC.

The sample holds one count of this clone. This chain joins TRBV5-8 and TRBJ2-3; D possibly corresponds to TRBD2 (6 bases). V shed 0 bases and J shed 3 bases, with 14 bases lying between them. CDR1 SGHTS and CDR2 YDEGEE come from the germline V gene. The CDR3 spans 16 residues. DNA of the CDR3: TGTGCCAGCAGCTTGGGTATGGGGGGATCAACAGATACGCAGTATTTT. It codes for CASSLGMGGSTDTQYF. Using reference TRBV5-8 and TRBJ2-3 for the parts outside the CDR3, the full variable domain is EAGVTQSPTHLIKTRGQQATLRCSPISGHTSVYWYQQALGLGLQFLLWYDEGEERNRGNFPPRFSGRQFPNYSSELNVNALELEDSALYLCASSLGMGGSTDTQYFGPGTRLTVL.

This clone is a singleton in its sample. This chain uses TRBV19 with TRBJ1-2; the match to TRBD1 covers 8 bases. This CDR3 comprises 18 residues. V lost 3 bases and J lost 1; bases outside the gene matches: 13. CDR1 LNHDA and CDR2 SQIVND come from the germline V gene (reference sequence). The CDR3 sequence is CASSIRNVLQGDNYGYTF. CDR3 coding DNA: TGTGCCAGTAGTATTCGTAACGTACTACAGGGGGATAACTATGGCTACACCTTC.

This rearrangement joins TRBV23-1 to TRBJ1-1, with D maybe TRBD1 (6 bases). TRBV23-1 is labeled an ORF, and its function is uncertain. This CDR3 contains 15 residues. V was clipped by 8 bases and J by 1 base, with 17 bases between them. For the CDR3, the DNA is TGCGCCAGCCGGCCACCCGGGACAAAGAACACTGAAGCTTTCTTT. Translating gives CASRPPGTKNTEAFF.

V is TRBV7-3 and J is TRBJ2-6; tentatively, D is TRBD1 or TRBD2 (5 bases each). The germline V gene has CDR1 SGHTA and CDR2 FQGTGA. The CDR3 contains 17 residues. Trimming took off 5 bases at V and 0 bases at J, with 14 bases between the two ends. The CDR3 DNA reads TGTGCCAGCAGCCCACGGACGGGGACCTCTGGGGCCAACGTCCTGACTTTC. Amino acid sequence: CASSPRTGTSGANVLTF. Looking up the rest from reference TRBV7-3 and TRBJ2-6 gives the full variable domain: GAGVSQTPSNKVTEKGKYVELRCDPISGHTALYWYRQSLGQGPEFLIYFQGTGAADDSGLPNDRFFAVRPEGSVSTLKIQRTERGDSAVYLCASSPRTGTSGANVLTFGAGSRLTVL.

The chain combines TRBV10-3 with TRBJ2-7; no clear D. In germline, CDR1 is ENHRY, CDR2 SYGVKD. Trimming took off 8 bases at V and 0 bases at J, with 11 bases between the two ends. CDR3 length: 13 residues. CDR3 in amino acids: CAIGGSSSYEQYF. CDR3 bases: TGTGCCATCGGCGGTTCGAGCTCCTACGAGCAGTACTTC.